Here is one T cell receptor (beta chain) with its context. This sample was included in a study of technical replicates of blood from several donors. The CDR3 has 17 residues. V dropped 0 bases and J dropped 5; count of bases not matched to a gene: 9. Germline V lookup: CDR1 LGHNA, CDR2 YNFKEQ. Produced via immunoSEQ multiplex PCR; TCRdb's table is partial and in-frame only. The profile shows some 74,000 clones, nearly 97% of them singletons. What was sequenced was T cells isolated from PBMCs. The J gene is TRBJ2-3, the V gene TRBV4-2; 9 nucleotides match TRBD2. The TCR comes from a human donor in good health. CDR3 protein: CASSQDWRGGFLDTQYF. For the CDR3, the DNA is TGTGCCAGCAGCCAAGATTGGCGGGGGGGCTTTTTAGATACGCAGTATTTT.